The clone carrying this T cell receptor beta chain was detected a few times. Its cognate antigen is unknown. The record originates from a study of T cell responses to AZD1222 COVID-19 vaccine. Across the whole study: The analysis combined second doses at about 4 or about 12 weeks. Study outcomes and limitations: Every sample of the repertoires postdated the peak T cell response.

The repertoire was sequenced with immunoSEQ multiplex PCR; TCRdb's copy has only in-frame clones and lacks some. The profile shows roughly 200,000 clones, 88% of them singletons. The CDR3 length is 13 residues. With 4 bases removed from V and 4 bases from J, the gap between germline ends came to 11 bases. The germline V gene encodes CDR1 SGHRS and CDR2 YFSETQ. Sequencing used peripheral blood, obtained on day 0 of AZD1222 vaccination. The chain has TRBV5-1 and TRBJ1-2; D ambiguous. The sequence came from an adult in good health. The CDR3 coding sequence is TGCGCCAGCAGCAACGGGGTAGCCTATGGCTACACCTTC. Amino acid sequence: CASSNGVAYGYTF. The whole variable domain, remainder taken from reference TRBV5-1 and TRBJ1-2, is KAGVTQTPRYLIKTRGQQVTLSCSPISGHRSVSWYQQTPGQGLQFLFEYFSETQRNKGNFPGRFSGRQFSNSRSEMNVSTLELGDSALYLCASSNGVAYGYTFGSGTRLTVV.